This TCR beta chain emerged from a study of T cells expressing NK-cell markers. TCRdb re-called the 5' RACE reads and catalogs CDR3 proteins one per entry, DNA excluded. This sample lists some 460,000 distinct CDR3 sequences; its ten largest clones have roughly 1.4%. The CDR3 is 17 amino acids. From germline, CDR1 is SGHKS and CDR2 YYEKEE (reference sequence). Input material: blood T cells: a sorted CD56 or NKG2C T cell subset, CD4+ or CD8+ T cells, or bulk PBMC T cells (not recorded which). The TCR sequence derives from a woman aged 45-60 years in good health. This chain links TRBV5-5 with TRBJ2-3; TCRdb gives TRBD1 as the D gene, but with no DNA this cannot be confirmed. The CDR3 is CASSLVRGRGRVDTQYF.